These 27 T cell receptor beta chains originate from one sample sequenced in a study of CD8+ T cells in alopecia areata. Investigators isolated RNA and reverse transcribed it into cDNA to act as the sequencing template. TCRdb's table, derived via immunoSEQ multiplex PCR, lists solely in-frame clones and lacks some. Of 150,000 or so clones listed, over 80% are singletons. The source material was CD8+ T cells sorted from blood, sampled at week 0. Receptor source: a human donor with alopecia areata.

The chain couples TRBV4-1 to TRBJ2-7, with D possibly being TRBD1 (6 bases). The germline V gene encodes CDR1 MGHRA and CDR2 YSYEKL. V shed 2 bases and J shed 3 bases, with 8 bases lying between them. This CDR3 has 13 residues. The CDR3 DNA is TGCGCCAGCAGCCAAATGGACAGCTACGAGCAGTACTTC. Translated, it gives CASSQMDSYEQYF.

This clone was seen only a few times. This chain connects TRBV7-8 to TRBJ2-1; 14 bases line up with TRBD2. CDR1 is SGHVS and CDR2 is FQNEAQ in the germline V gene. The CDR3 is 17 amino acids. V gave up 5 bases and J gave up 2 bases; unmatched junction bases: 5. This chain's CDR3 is CASSPGTSGSPYNEQFF. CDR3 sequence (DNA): TGTGCCAGCAGCCCAGGGACTAGCGGGAGTCCCTACAATGAGCAGTTCTTC.

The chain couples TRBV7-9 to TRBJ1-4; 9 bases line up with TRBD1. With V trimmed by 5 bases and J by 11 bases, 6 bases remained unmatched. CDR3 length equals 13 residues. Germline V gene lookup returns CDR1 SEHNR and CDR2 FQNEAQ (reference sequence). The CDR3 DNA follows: TGTGCCAGCAGCCGGACAGGGGAGGAGAAACTGTTTTTT. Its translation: CASSRTGEEKLFF.

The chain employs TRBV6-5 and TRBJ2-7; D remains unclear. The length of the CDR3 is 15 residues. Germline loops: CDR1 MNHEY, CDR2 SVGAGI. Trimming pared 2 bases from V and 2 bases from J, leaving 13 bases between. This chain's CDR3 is CASSYAQYGAYEQYF. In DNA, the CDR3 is TGTGCCAGCAGTTACGCCCAATACGGAGCCTACGAGCAGTACTTC.

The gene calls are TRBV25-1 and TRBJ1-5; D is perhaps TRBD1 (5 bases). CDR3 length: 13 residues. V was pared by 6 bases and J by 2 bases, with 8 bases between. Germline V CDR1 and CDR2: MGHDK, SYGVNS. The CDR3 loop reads CASSQGGNQPQHF. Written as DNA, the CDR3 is TGTGCCAGCAGCCAGGGTGGCAATCAGCCCCAGCATTTT.

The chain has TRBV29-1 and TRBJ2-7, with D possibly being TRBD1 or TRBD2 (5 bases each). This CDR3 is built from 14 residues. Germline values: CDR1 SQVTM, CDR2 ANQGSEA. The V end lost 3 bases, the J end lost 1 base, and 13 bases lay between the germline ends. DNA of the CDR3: TGCAGCGTTGATTCCGGGGACCCTTCCTACGAGCAGTACTTC. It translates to CSVDSGDPSYEQYF.

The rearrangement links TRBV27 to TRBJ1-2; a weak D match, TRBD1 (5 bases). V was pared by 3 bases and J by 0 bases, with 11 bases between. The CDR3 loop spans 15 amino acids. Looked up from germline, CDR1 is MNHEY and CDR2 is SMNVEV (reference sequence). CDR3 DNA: TGTGCCAGCAGTTTGGGGCGGCGCCCTAACTATGGCTACACCTTC. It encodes CASSLGRRPNYGYTF.

DNA of the CDR3: TGTGCCAGCAGTTTGGGGGAGGGCAATGAGCAGTTCTTC. Translating gives CASSLGEGNEQFF. The rearrangement links TRBV27 to TRBJ2-1, with 7 nucleotides matching TRBD2. CDR3 length equals 13 residues. J lost 6 bases, V lost 3 bases, and 2 bases had no gene match. Germline assignment: CDR1 MNHEY and CDR2 SMNVEV (reference sequence).

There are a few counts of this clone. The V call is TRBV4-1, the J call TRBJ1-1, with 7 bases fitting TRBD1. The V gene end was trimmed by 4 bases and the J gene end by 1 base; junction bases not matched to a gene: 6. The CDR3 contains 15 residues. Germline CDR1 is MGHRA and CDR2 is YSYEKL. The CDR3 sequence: CASSPGDSWNTEAFF. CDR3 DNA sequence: TGCGCCAGCAGCCCGGGGGACAGCTGGAACACTGAAGCTTTCTTT.

CDR3 amino acids: CASSPRGRGGRKETQYF. The CDR3 DNA follows: TGTGCCAGCAGCCCGAGGGGGCGGGGAGGGCGCAAAGAGACCCAGTACTTC. This chain uses TRBV7-8 with TRBJ2-5, with D tentatively TRBD1 or TRBD2 (7 bases each). Germline V CDR1 and CDR2: SGHVS, FQNEAQ. The CDR3 covers 17 residues. The V and J ends lost 5 bases and 3 bases respectively, with 22 bases between them. Looking up the rest from reference TRBV7-8 and TRBJ2-5 gives the full variable domain: GAGVSQSPRYKVAKRGQDVALRCDPISGHVSLFWYQQALGQGPEFLTYFQNEAQLDKSGLPSDRFFAERPEGSVSTLKIQRTQQEDSAVYLCASSPRGRGGRKETQYFGPGTRLLVL.

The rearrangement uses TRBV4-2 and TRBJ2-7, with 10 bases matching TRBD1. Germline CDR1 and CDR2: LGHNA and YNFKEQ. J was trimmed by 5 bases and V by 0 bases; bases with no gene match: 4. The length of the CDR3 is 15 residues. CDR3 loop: CASSQDDRGHDEQYF. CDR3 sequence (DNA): TGTGCCAGCAGCCAAGATGACAGGGGGCACGACGAGCAGTACTTC.

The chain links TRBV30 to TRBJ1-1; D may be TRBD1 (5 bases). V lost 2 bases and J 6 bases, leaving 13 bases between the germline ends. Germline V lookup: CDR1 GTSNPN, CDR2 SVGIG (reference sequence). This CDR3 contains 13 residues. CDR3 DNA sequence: TGTGCCTGGAGTCCCGCCGACAGATCTGAAGCTTTCTTT. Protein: CAWSPADRSEAFF.

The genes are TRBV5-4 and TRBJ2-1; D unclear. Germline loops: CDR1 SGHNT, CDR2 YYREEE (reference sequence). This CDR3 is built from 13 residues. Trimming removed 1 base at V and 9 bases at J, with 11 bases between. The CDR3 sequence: CASSLLMTSEQFF. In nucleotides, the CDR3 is TGTGCCAGCAGCTTGTTGATGACGAGTGAGCAGTTCTTC.

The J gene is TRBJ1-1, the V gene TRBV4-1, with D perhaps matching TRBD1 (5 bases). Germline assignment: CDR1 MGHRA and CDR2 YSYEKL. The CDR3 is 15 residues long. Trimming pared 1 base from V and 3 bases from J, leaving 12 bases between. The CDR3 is CASSQVRTGDTEAFF. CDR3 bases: TGCGCCAGCAGCCAAGTGCGAACAGGCGACACTGAAGCTTTCTTT.

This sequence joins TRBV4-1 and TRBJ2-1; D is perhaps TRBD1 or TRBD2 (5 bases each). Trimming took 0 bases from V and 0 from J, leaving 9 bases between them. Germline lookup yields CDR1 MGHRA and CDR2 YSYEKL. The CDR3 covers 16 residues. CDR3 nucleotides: TGCGCCAGCAGCCAAGAGGGACCGTCCTCCTACAATGAGCAGTTCTTC. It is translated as CASSQEGPSSYNEQFF.

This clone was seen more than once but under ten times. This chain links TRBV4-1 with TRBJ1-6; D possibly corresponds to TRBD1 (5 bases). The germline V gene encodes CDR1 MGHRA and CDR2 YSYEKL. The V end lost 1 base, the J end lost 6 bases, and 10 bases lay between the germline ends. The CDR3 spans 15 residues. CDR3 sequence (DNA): TGCGCCAGCAGCCAAGTGGGCGGGGGTAATTCACCCCTCCACTTT. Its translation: CASSQVGGGNSPLHF.

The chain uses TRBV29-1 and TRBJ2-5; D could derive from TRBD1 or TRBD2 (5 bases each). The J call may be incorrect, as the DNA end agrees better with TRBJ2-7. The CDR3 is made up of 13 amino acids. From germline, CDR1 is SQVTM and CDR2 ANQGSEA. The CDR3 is CSGRGGSSYEQYF. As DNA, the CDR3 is TGCAGCGGGCGTGGGGGAAGCTCCTACGAGCAGTACTTC.

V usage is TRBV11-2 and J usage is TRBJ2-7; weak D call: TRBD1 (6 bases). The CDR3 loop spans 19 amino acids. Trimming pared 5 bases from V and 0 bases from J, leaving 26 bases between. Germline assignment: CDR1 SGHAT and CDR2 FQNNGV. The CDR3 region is CASSTDRFGATQSSYEQYF. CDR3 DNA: TGTGCCAGCAGCACCGACAGGTTTGGGGCCACCCAAAGCTCCTACGAGCAGTACTTC.

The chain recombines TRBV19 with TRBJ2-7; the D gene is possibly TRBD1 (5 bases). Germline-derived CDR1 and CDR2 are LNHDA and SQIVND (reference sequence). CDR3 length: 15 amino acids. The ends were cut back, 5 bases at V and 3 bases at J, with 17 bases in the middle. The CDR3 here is CASSVRAGNIYEQYF. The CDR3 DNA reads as TGTGCCAGTAGTGTCCGTGCAGGGAACATCTACGAGCAGTACTTC. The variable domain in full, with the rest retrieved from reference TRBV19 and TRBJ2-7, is DGGITQSPKYLFRKEGQNVTLSCEQNLNHDAMYWYRQDPGQGLRLIYYSQIVNDFQKGDIAEGYSVSREKKESFPLTVTSAQKNPTAFYLCASSVRAGNIYEQYFGPGTRLTVT.

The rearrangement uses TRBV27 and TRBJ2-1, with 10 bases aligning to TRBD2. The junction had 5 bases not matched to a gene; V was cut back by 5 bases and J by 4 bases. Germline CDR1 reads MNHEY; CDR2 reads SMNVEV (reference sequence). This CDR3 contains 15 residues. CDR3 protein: CASSAGTSVYNEQFF. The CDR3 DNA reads TGTGCCAGCAGTGCCGGGACTAGCGTTTACAATGAGCAGTTCTTC.

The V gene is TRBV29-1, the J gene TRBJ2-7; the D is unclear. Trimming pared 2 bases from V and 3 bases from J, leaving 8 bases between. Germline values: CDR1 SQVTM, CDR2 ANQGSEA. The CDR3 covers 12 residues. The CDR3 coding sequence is TGCAGCGTTGAAAATGGGTACTACGAGCAGTACTTC. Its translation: CSVENGYYEQYF.

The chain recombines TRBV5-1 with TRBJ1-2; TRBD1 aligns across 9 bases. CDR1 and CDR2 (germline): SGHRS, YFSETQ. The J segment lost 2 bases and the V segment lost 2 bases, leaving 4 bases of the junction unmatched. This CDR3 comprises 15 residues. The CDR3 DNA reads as TGCGCCAGCAGCTTAGGACAGGGGAGAAACTATGGCTACACCTTC. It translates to CASSLGQGRNYGYTF.

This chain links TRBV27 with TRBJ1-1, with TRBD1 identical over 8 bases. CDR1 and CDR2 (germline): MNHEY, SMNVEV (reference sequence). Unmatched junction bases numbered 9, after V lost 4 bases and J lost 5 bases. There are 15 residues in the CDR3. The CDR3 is CASSSGTGGWTEAFF. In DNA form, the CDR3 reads TGTGCCAGCAGTTCAGGAACAGGGGGATGGACTGAAGCTTTCTTT.

DNA of the CDR3: TGTGCCACCTCTCATCAGGGTAGCACAGATACGCAGTATTTT. Translation: CATSHQGSTDTQYF. The chain couples TRBV15 to TRBJ2-3; weak D call: TRBD1 (5 bases). V lost 8 bases and J 0 bases, leaving 12 bases between the germline ends. Germline CDR1 reads LNHNV; CDR2 reads YYDKDF (reference sequence). This CDR3 contains 14 residues. The complete variable domain, with remaining parts taken from reference TRBV15 and TRBJ2-3, reads DAMVIQNPRYQVTQFGKPVTLSCSQTLNHNVMYWYQQKSSQAPKLLFHYYDKDFNNEADTPDNFQSRRPNTSFCFLDIRSPGLGDTAMYLCATSHQGSTDTQYFGPGTRLTVL.

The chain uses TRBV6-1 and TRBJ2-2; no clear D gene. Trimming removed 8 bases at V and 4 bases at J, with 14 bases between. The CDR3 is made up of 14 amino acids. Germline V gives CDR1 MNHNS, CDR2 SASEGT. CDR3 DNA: TGTGCCAGCGGGCCGGTAGGGTCCACCGGGGAGCTGTTTTTT. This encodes CASGPVGSTGELFF.

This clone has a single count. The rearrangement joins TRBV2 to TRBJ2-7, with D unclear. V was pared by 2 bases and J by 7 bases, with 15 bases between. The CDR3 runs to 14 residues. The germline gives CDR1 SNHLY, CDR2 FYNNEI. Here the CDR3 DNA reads TGTGCCAGCAGTGAATATACATCTCTACGGGAGCAGTACTTC. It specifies CASSEYTSLREQYF.

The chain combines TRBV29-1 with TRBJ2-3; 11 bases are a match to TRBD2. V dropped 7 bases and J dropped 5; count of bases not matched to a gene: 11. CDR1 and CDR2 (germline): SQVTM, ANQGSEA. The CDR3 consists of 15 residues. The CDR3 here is CSAHLAGGRGDTQYF. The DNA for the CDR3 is TGCAGCGCCCATCTAGCGGGAGGCCGTGGAGATACGCAGTATTTT.